The sequence of this T cell receptor beta chain was determined in a study of vaccination and CD4 T cells after COVID-19. Study-level information: Cells received overlapping spike peptides from SARS-CoV-2, HCoV-NL63, HCoV-OC43 and HCoV-229E as stimulation.

Cultured CD4+ T-cell DNA underwent Oncomine TCR Beta short-read sequencing. TCRdb processed the PCR reads anew with MiXCR; each CDR3 protein has one entry. The sample lists just over 14,000 distinct CDR3 sequences; approximately 73% were seen once. Germline trimming cut 3 bases from V and 6 bases from J; bases unmatched to any gene: 9. The CDR3 runs to 16 residues. Germline CDR1 LNHDA, CDR2 SQIVND (reference sequence). This clonotype was found a few times. Its antigen is as yet unknown. As for treatment: roughly 11-day PBMC culture with coronavirus spike peptide pools or control peptides (ViraFEST assay).

This receptor was identified in a human donor who had recovered from COVID-19. The sample comprised CD4+ T cells from blood, cultured in vitro. The rearrangement joins TRBV19 to TRBJ1-3, with 9 bases matching TRBD1. Written as DNA, the CDR3 is TGTGCCAGTAGTATCCGCCTCGGGACAGGGTCAAACACCATATATTTT. Residues: CASSIRLGTGSNTIYF. Filled out from reference TRBV19 and TRBJ1-3, the complete variable domain reads DGGITQSPKYLFRKEGQNVTLSCEQNLNHDAMYWYRQDPGQGLRLIYYSQIVNDFQKGDIAEGYSVSREKKESFPLTVTSAQKNPTAFYLCASSIRLGTGSNTIYFGEGSWLTVV.